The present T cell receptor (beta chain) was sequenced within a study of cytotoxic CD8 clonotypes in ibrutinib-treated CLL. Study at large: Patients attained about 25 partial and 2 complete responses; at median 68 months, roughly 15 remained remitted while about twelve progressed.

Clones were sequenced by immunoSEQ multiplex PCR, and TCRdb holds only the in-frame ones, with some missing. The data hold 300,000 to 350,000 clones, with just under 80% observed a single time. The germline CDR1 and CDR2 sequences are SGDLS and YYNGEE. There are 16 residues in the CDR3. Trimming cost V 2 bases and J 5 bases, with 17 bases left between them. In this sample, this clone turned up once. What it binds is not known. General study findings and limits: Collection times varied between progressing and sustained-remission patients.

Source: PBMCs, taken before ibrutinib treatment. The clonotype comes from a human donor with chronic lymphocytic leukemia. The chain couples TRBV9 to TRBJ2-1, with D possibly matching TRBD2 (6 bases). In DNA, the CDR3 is TGTGCCAGCAGCGTCCCCTACAGGTGGAGGGACAATGAGCAGTTCTTC. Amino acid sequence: CASSVPYRWRDNEQFF.